These T cell receptor beta chains were read from a single sample in a study of T cell changes during pregnancy in multiple sclerosis. Some clones are missing from TCRdb's copy, which holds only in-frame ones; the method was immunoSEQ multiplex PCR. The table lists 100,000 or so clones, approximately 95% of them singletons. Sequencing used peripheral blood, obtained after pregnancy. These receptors all stem from a female donor in good health, enrolled as a control in a pregnancy study. Both conserved end residues are part of each CDR3. Fields, in order: V gene, J gene, clone size, CDR3 protein. The size of a clone is reported for some rows only, either as once, few or many, or as a class for expanded clones.

>TRBV5-1|TRBJ2-7|.
CASSSTRLAGGPSSYEQYF
>TRBV6-5|TRBJ2-7|.
CASSPGVSYEQYF
>TRBV14|TRBJ2-7|.
CASSLVHRVSYEQYF
>TRBV28|TRBJ2-5|.
CASSPQETQYF
>TRBV5-1|TRBJ1-2|.
CASSSPVGDPRKDGYTF
>TRBV7-9|TRBJ2-7|.
CASSFAAGSSYEQYF
>TRBV27|TRBJ2-2|.
CASSPQGGTGELFF
>TRBV2|TRBJ2-7|.
CASSEGPVRTYEQYF
>TRBV28|TRBJ2-2|.
CASSFISNTGELFF
>TRBV28|TRBJ2-7|.
CASTRQVPYEQYF
>TRBV6-5|TRBJ1-1|.
CASGRSGSGNTEAFF
>TRBV7-2|TRBJ2-7|.
CASSLFGSASYEQYF
>TRBV18|TRBJ2-3|once
CASSVVSDTQYF
>TRBV28|TRBJ2-7|once
CASSFREQTYEQYF
>TRBV30|TRBJ2-5|.
CAWSVATGLKETQYF
>TRBV5-1|TRBJ2-3|.
CASSTGLAGGSTDTQYF
>TRBV28|TRBJ1-1|.
CASRPGTPNTEAFF
>TRBV10-3|TRBJ2-2|.
CAISGTGSAGELFF
>TRBV29-1|TRBJ2-1|.
CSVDVSSGRFDNEQFF
>TRBV2|TRBJ2-5|.
CASSGGSTQTQYF
>TRBV5-1|TRBJ2-7|.
CASSFHGTSGTAGVFGPYEQYF
>TRBV30|TRBJ2-3|.
CAWSGVASGREASTDTQYF
>TRBV2|TRBJ1-1|.
CASIGRAMNTEAFF
>TRBV4-2|TRBJ2-7|.
CASSQTAPTSGRANGDYEQYF
>TRBV6-1|TRBJ2-1|.
CASSEPVDSYNEQFF
>TRBV27|TRBJ2-3|.
CASRSDWREPDTQYF
>TRBV5-1|TRBJ2-7|.
CASSLYRVTSDISYEQYF
>TRBV28|TRBJ2-1|.
CASRGLAGAGSYNEQFF
>TRBV10-3|TRBJ2-7|.
CAISGASGVSYEQYF
>TRBV4-2|TRBJ1-1|few
CASSQGDRGEAFF